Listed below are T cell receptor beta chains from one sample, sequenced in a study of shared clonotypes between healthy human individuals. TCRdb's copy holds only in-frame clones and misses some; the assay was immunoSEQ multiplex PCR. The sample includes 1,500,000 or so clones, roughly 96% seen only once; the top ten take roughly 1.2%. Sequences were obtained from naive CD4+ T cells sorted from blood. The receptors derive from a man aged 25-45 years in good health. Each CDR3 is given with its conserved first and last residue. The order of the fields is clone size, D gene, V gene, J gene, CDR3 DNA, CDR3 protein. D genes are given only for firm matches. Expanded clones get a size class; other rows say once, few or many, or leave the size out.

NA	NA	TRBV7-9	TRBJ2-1	TGTGCCAGCAGCTTATGGGATGAGCAGTTCTTC	CASSLWDEQFF
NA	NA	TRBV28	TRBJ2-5	TGTGCCAGCGAAGGGGTTGGGGAGACCCAGTACTTC	CASEGVGETQYF
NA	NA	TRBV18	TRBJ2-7	TGTGCCAGCTCACAGGGGTCCTACGAGCAGTACTTC	CASSQGSYEQYF
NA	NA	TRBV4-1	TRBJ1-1	TGCGCCAGCAGCCAGGCGCCCGGGGACACTGAAGCTTTCTTT	CASSQAPGDTEAFF
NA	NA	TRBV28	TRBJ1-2	TGTGCCAGCAGTACAAGCGGAAACTATGGCTACACCTTC	CASSTSGNYGYTF
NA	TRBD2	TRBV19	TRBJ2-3	TGTGCCAGTAGTGACGGGACTAGCGGGAGGGGCACAGATACGCAGTATTTT	CASSDGTSGRGTDTQYF
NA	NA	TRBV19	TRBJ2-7	TGTGCCAGTAGTATGTGGGAGGGGACATTCTACGAGCAGTACTTC	CASSMWEGTFYEQYF
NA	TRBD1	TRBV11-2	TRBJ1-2	TGTGCCAGCAGCTTAACAGGGGGGATCTATGGCTACACCTTC	CASSLTGGIYGYTF
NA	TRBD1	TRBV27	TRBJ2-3	TGTGCCAGCAGTTTTTTAGACAGGGTCACAGATACGCAGTATTTT	CASSFLDRVTDTQYF
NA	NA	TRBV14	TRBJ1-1	TGTGCCAGCAGCCCCCTAGGCATCCTCGAAGCTTTCTTT	CASSPLGILEAFF
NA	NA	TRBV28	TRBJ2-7	TGTGCCAGCAGTTCACCCCCTTCCTGGCAGGACTCCTACGAGCAGTACTTC	CASSSPPSWQDSYEQYF
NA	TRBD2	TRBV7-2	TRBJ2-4	TGTGCCAGCAGCTTAGCCTTTGGACTAGCGGGGCAACCGGGCAAAAACATTCAGTACTTC	CASSLAFGLAGQPGKNIQYF
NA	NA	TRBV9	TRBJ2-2	TGTGCCAGCAGCGTAGGGGTGAGGGGCACCGGGGAGCTGTTTTTT	CASSVGVRGTGELFF
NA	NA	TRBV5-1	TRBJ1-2	TGCGCCAGCAGCTTGCGCAGTGTAGATGGCTACACCTTC	CASSLRSVDGYTF
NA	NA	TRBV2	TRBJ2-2	TGTGCCAGCAGTCCCCCAGTCGGAGGTAGCACCGGGGAGCTGTTTTTT	CASSPPVGGSTGELFF
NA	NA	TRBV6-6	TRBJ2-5	TGTGCCAGCAGTTACTCGGGGGGGCTGGAGACCCAGTACTTC	CASSYSGGLETQYF
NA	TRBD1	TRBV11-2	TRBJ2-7	TGTGCCAGCAGGCGGGGACAGGGGGTGCCCTACGAGCAGTACTTC	CASRRGQGVPYEQYF
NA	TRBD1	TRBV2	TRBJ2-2	TGTGCCAGCAGTGAAAGGGCGTCAGGGGGCTTAACCGGGGAGCTGTTTTTT	CASSERASGGLTGELFF
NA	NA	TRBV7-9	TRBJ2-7	TGTGCCAGCAGCTTAGTGGGGGCTCCATCCTACGAGCAGTACTTC	CASSLVGAPSYEQYF
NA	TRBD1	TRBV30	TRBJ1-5	TGTGCCTGGAGTTCTCCTGGAGGACAGGGGGCCTCCAATCAGCCCCAGCATTTT	CAWSSPGGQGASNQPQHF
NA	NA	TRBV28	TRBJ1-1	TGTGCCAGCAGTTTTGGTGAAGCTTTCTTT	CASSFGEAFF
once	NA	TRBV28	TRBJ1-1	TGTGCCAGCAGTCCCCGACAGATGAACACTGAAGCTTTCTTT	CASSPRQMNTEAFF
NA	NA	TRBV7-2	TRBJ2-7	TGTGCCAGCAACCCCCTGTCCCCGGGACACCCGTCCCACGAGCAGTACTTC	CASNPLSPGHPSHEQYF
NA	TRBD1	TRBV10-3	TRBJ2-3	TGTGCCATCAGTGAGCCCGGGACAGGGGACACAGATACGCAGTATTTT	CAISEPGTGDTDTQYF
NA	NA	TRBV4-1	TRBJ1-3	TGCGCCAGCAGCCAAGAAACGTTTAGGTACTCTGGAAACACCATATATTTT	CASSQETFRYSGNTIYF
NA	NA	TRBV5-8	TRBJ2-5	TGTGCCAGCAGCTTGACTAGTGAGACCCAGTACTTC	CASSLTSETQYF
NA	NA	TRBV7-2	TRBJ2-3	TGTGCCAGCACCTCTGGGGGTTCTGCCTCAGATACGCAGTATTTT	CASTSGGSASDTQYF
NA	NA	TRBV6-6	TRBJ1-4	TGTGCCAGCAGTTACTTTGGACCAGGGGAAAAACTGTTTTTT	CASSYFGPGEKLFF
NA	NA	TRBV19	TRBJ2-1	TGTGCCAGTAGCTCCAAAGGGGGAAGCTCCTACAATGAGCAGTTCTTC	CASSSKGGSSYNEQFF
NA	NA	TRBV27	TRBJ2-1	TGTGCCAGCAGTTCCCTAGGCGAGCAGTTCTTC	CASSSLGEQFF
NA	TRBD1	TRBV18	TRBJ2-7	TGTGCCAGCTCACATGGGACAGGCTACGAGCAGTACTTC	CASSHGTGYEQYF
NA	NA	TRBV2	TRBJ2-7	TGTGCCAGCAATCAGGGATATTCCTACGAGCAGTACTTC	CASNQGYSYEQYF
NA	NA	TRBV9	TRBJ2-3	TGTGCCAGCAGCGTAGAGGCGGGACAGCCCACAGATACGCAGTATTTT	CASSVEAGQPTDTQYF
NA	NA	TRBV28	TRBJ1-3	TGTGCCAGCTGGGCTGGAAACACCATATATTTT	CASWAGNTIYF
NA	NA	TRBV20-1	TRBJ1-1	TGCAGTGCTAGTGGGGGCAGCCCGGCTTTCTTT	CSASGGSPAFF
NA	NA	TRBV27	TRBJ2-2	TGTGCCAGCAGTCTCGAGCGGACCGGGGAGCTGTTTTTT	CASSLERTGELFF
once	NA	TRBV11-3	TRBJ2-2	TGTGCCAGCAGCTTAGGGCCCCTCACCGGGGAGCTGTTTTTT	CASSLGPLTGELFF
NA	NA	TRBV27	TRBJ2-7	TGTGCCAGCAGTTTCGCGTTGGAGCAGTACTTC	CASSFALEQYF